One TCR beta chain is described in this entry. This entry belongs to a study of blood T cell repertoires in COVID-19. Across the study: Collection of acute and convalescent COVID-19 samples took place in the United States, Italy and Spain.

The authors' processing: How many nucleated cells were present was estimated from reference gene primer amplification. The table came from immunoSEQ multiplex PCR; TCRdb's copy has only in-frame clones and leaves some out. V, J and clone size are taken as reported in that table, and D and trimming were inferred from the DNA itself. The data hold some 250,000 clones, with approximately 91% observed a single time. Living in 24 US areas, the participants were between roughly 18 and 90 years of age. Which cohort a participant joined came from the clinical history participants gave. Sequenced input: PBMCs or T cells enriched from blood (not recorded which). This clonotype originated in a middle-aged woman with acute COVID-19.

CDR3 loop: CAWSGGGGAYEQYF. The DNA of the CDR3 is TGTGCCTGGAGTGGTGGCGGGGGGGCCTACGAGCAGTACTTC. The rearrangement links TRBV30 to TRBJ2-7; 9 bases map to TRBD2. Germline V lookup: CDR1 GTSNPN, CDR2 SVGIG (reference sequence). CDR3 length: 14 amino acids. V gave up 1 base and J gave up 2 bases; unmatched junction bases: 3.